The 27 T cell receptor beta chains below were found in one sample sequenced in a study of read filtering for tumor transcriptome and immune sequencing. Molecular barcoded adaptors covering alpha/delta and beta/gamma chains were used on around 370 ng RNA. TCRdb recomputed calls from the reads with MiXCR, one row per CDR3 protein. The table includes tens of thousands of distinct CDR3 sequences, approximately 22% detected once. The sequenced material came from a population of CD138-negative cells sorted from bone marrow. These receptors all come from a donor over 35 with multiple myeloma.

This clonotype was observed many times. The chain joins TRBV5-1 to TRBJ2-7; 8 bases are a match to TRBD1. The V gene's germline CDR1 is SGHRS and CDR2 YFSETQ. The CDR3 consists of 12 residues. J gave up 2 bases and V 8 bases, and 3 bases lay outside the gene matches. The CDR3 DNA is TGCGCCAGGGGGACAGGACCCTACGAGCAGTACTTC. Translated: CARGTGPYEQYF.

This clonotype was seen repeatedly, ten times or more. The V gene is TRBV27, the J gene TRBJ2-7; 8 bases match TRBD2. CDR1 is MNHEY and CDR2 is SMNVEV in the germline V gene (reference sequence). The CDR3 runs 16 residues. Trimming at V came to 6 bases and at J to 2 bases, leaving 12 bases not matched to a gene. Here the CDR3 reads CASSRSPSGGAYEQYF. Here the CDR3 DNA reads TGTGCCAGCAGCCGTTCCCCGTCGGGGGGGGCCTACGAGCAGTACTTC.

A note on this clonotype: It may be a read error: a sequence one base away is much more abundant. The chain carries TRBV5-1 and TRBJ2-5, with D possibly TRBD2 on 5 matching bases. The V gene's germline CDR1 is SGHRS and CDR2 YFSETQ. Trimming shortened V by 0 bases and J by 4 bases, and 13 bases separated the two germline ends. CDR3 length: 15 residues. In DNA, the CDR3 is TGCGCCAGCAGCTTGGTAGGCGGGCCCCGAGAGACCCAGTACTTC. Residues: CASSLVGGPRETQYF.

This clonotype has ten or more counts. The chain couples TRBV2 to TRBJ2-2; no firm D call. The germline gives CDR1 SNHLY, CDR2 FYNNEI. The CDR3 is made up of 16 amino acids. The V end lost 4 bases, the J end lost 2 bases, and 14 bases lay between the germline ends. The CDR3 DNA sequence: TGTGCCAGCAGTGCCCAAGGCTTGAGAAACACCGGGGAGCTGTTTTTT. Amino acids: CASSAQGLRNTGELFF.

V gene TRBV7-9 combines with J gene TRBJ2-3, with TRBD2 matching over 11 bases. This CDR3 spans 16 amino acids. Trimming removed 6 bases from V and 2 bases from J; junction bases left unmatched: 7. Germline CDR1 SEHNR, CDR2 FQNEAQ (reference sequence). The CDR3 nucleotides are TGTGCCAGCAGGTCGAGACTAGCGGGGTTCACAGATACGCAGTATTTT. The encoded protein is CASRSRLAGFTDTQYF. The full variable domain, rest sourced from reference TRBV7-9 and TRBJ2-3, is DTGVSQNPRHKITKRGQNVTFRCDPISEHNRLYWYRQTLGQGPEFLTYFQNEAQLEKSRLLSDRFSAERPKGSFSTLEIQRTEQGDSAMYLCASRSRLAGFTDTQYFGPGTRLTVL.

This clonotype was seen repeatedly, ten times or more. Because it lacks the conserved phenylalanine or tryptophan at the end, this CDR3 is likely a read error. This rearrangement joins TRBV4-1 to TRBJ2-3; D is perhaps TRBD1 (5 bases). V was pared by 1 base and J by 0 bases, with 11 bases between. Looked up from germline, CDR1 is MGHRA and CDR2 is YSYEKL. The CDR3 loop spans 16 amino acids. The CDR3 sequence is CASSQGMGPSTDTQYS. Written as DNA, the CDR3 is TGCGCCAGCAGCCAAGGGATGGGGCCTAGCACAGATACGCAGTATTCT.

At least ten counts were recorded for this clonotype. The chain uses TRBV19 and TRBJ2-1, with 13 bases lining up with TRBD2. Germline lookup yields CDR1 LNHDA and CDR2 SQIVND (reference sequence). The CDR3 runs to 16 residues. V shed 3 bases, J shed 5 bases, and the junction held 4 bases outside the gene matches. The CDR3 nucleotides read TGTGCCAGTAGTATGTCGACTAGCGGGAGGAACAATGAGCAGTTCTTC. This translates into CASSMSTSGRNNEQFF.

Turning to this clonotype: A far larger clone differs by one base, so this is likely a read error. The chain links TRBV7-6 to TRBJ2-7; 9 bases fit TRBD1. From germline, CDR1 is SGHVS and CDR2 FNYEAQ. This CDR3 is 14 amino acids long. This chain's CDR3 is CASSPRDRVYERYF. CDR3 nucleotide sequence: TGTGCCAGCAGCCCTCGGGACAGGGTCTACGAGCGGTACTTC.

This clonotype occurred many times. The chain has TRBV29-1 and TRBJ1-1; no reliable D call. Looked up from germline, CDR1 is SQVTM and CDR2 is ANQGSEA. V was clipped by 4 bases and J by 2 bases, with 14 bases between them. The CDR3 spans 14 residues. CDR3 DNA: TGCAGCGTTGGGCTTCCGGGGATCAACACTGAAGCTTTCTTT. This codes for CSVGLPGINTEAFF.

This clonotype occurred many times. The chain carries TRBV20-1 and TRBJ2-7, with TRBD1 matching over 9 bases. The germline V gene encodes CDR1 DFQATT and CDR2 SNEGSKA (reference sequence). The trim removed 6 bases at V and 5 bases at J, leaving 8 bases unmatched. The CDR3 contains 13 residues. The CDR3 DNA reads TGCAGTGCCCCCTGGGACAGGGAGGACGAGCAGTACTTC. It is translated as CSAPWDREDEQYF.

As concerns this clonotype: This may be a read error: a much more frequent sequence differs by one nucleotide. The rearrangement joins TRBV7-2 to TRBJ1-1; weak D call: TRBD1 (5 bases). Germline-derived CDR1 and CDR2 are SGHTA and FQGNSA. CDR3 length equals 15 residues. DNA for the CDR3: TGTGCCAACAGCTTACTACGGGACCGGAGGACTGAAGCTTTCTTT. Translation: CANSLLRDRRTEAFF.

This clonotype appeared many times. The rearrangement uses TRBV6-1 and TRBJ1-5, with D possibly TRBD1 on 5 matching bases. This CDR3 has 14 amino acids. The germline V gene encodes CDR1 MNHNS and CDR2 SASEGT. Trimming took off 6 bases at V and 2 bases at J, with 11 bases between the two ends. Written as DNA, the CDR3 is TGTGCCAGCAGCCTAGGGGCAGGCAATCAGCCCCAGCATTTT. This codes for CASSLGAGNQPQHF.

This clonotype was found many times. V and J are TRBV9 and TRBJ2-7; TRBD2 is a possible D gene (5 bases). CDR1 and CDR2 (germline): SGDLS, YYNGEE. V lost 3 bases to trimming and J lost 0 bases, with 16 bases between them. The length of the CDR3 is 16 residues. The chain's CDR3 is CASSAGSETSSYEQYF. The CDR3 nucleotides are TGTGCCAGCAGCGCGGGTAGCGAGACCAGCTCCTACGAGCAGTACTTC.

This clonotype was picked up many times. The rearrangement joins TRBV12-3 or TRBV12-4 to TRBJ2-3; 9 nucleotides agree with TRBD2. The length of the CDR3 is 16 residues. Unmatched junction bases numbered 7, after V lost 1 base and J lost 5 bases. CDR3 nucleotide sequence: TGTGCCAGCAGTTTAGATAGCGGGAGAGGTCGAGATACGCAGTATTTT. This codes for CASSLDSGRGRDTQYF.

This clonotype showed up just a few times. CDR3 region: CSARAGGRGSYNEQFF. In nucleotides, the CDR3 is TGCAGTGCTAGGGCCGGTGGCAGGGGGAGCTACAATGAGCAGTTCTTC. The chain employs TRBV20-1 and TRBJ2-1; 7 bases line up with TRBD1. Per germline, CDR1 DFQATT and CDR2 SNEGSKA (reference sequence). V dropped 3 bases and J dropped 3; count of bases not matched to a gene: 11. This CDR3 comprises 16 residues.

At least ten counts were recorded for this clonotype. V usage is TRBV5-4 and J usage is TRBJ2-5; weak D call: TRBD2 (6 bases). CDR3 length: 17 residues. Per the germline V gene, CDR1 is SGHNT and CDR2 is YYREEE (reference sequence). The V end lost 3 bases, the J end lost 2 bases, and 20 bases lay between the germline ends. CDR3 sequence (DNA): TGTGCCAGCAGCTGGGGGGTCGGTGGCTCGGGACAAGAGACCCAGTACTTC. Residues: CASSWGVGGSGQETQYF.

The rearrangement joins TRBV12-3 or TRBV12-4 to TRBJ2-4; a weak D match, TRBD1 (6 bases). Trimming cost V 4 bases and J 7 bases, with 17 bases left between them. This CDR3 has 15 amino acids. The CDR3 protein is CASSSLAGEWNIQYF. The CDR3 bases are TGTGCCAGCAGTTCCTTGGCAGGGGAATGGAACATTCAGTACTTC.

In its sample, this clonotype was seen many times. The chain carries TRBV30 and TRBJ2-3; D unclear. Trimming shortened V by 2 bases and J by 2 bases, and 8 bases separated the two germline ends. Germline CDR1 GTSNPN, CDR2 SVGIG (reference sequence). This CDR3 has 13 residues. CDR3 coding DNA: TGTGCCTGGAGTAACGGCAACACAGATACGCAGTATTTT. Its translation: CAWSNGNTDTQYF.

This clonotype came up many times. The rearrangement links TRBV29-1 to TRBJ2-7, with no clear D. V gave up 4 bases and J gave up 6 bases, with 22 bases separating them. The CDR3 has 15 residues. The germline CDR1 and CDR2 sequences are SQVTM and ANQGSEA. The CDR3 DNA reads as TGCAGCGTTGGGCGGTCTAGGGTCCGAGGCGGCGAGCAGTACTTC. Its translation: CSVGRSRVRGGEQYF.

The table lists this clonotype with many counts. This rearrangement joins TRBV7-9 to TRBJ2-5, with D uncertain. Germline V gene data show CDR1 as SEHNR and CDR2 as FQNEAQ (reference sequence). This CDR3 is 16 amino acids long. Trimming removed 2 bases at V and 4 bases at J, with 17 bases between. CDR3 residues: CASSLLLGLKGETQYF. The CDR3 coding sequence is TGTGCCAGCAGCTTATTATTGGGCCTCAAGGGAGAGACCCAGTACTTC.

This clonotype has at least ten counts. This chain uses TRBV5-1 with TRBJ1-6; a weak D match, TRBD1 (5 bases). V was trimmed by 4 bases and J by 4 bases, leaving 15 bases between them. The CDR3 loop spans 16 amino acids. CDR1 SGHRS and CDR2 YFSETQ come from the germline V gene. Here the CDR3 reads CASSPDGGGYNSPLHF. In DNA form, the CDR3 reads TGCGCCAGCAGCCCGGACGGCGGGGGATATAATTCACCCCTCCACTTT.

In its sample, this clonotype was seen many times. CDR3 amino acids: CSARDIGGSSYNEQFF. The CDR3 DNA sequence: TGCAGTGCTAGAGATATCGGCGGAAGCTCCTACAATGAGCAGTTCTTC. V usage is TRBV20-1 and J usage is TRBJ2-1; D remains ambiguous. The CDR3 totals 16 residues. Trimming pared 0 bases from V and 0 bases from J, leaving 12 bases between. Germline V gene sequence: CDR1 DFQATT, CDR2 SNEGSKA (reference sequence).

This clonotype appeared many times. This sequence joins TRBV5-6 and TRBJ2-7; 7 bases line up with TRBD1. Germline values: CDR1 SGHDT, CDR2 YYEEEE. Trimming cost V 4 bases and J 2 bases; bases outside gene matches: 6. The CDR3 contains 14 residues. CDR3 sequence: CASSGGQTAYEQYF. The DNA of the CDR3 is TGTGCCAGCAGCGGGGGACAGACCGCCTACGAGCAGTACTTC.

This clonotype has a count of ten or more. The J gene is TRBJ2-1, the V gene TRBV7-2; the match to TRBD2 covers 14 bases. The CDR3 has 15 amino acids. Trimming took 6 bases from V and 6 from J; bases not matched to a gene: 4. CDR1 is SGHTA and CDR2 is FQGNSA in the germline V gene. The CDR3 loop is CASRAGLAGGNEQFF. CDR3 bases: TGTGCCAGCAGAGCAGGACTAGCGGGAGGCAATGAGCAGTTCTTC.

With respect to this clonotype: A far larger clone is one nucleotide away, so this likely arose from a read error. V gene TRBV7-2 combines with J gene TRBJ2-1, with no clear D. The CDR3 is made up of 13 amino acids. Trimming stripped 4 bases from V and 12 bases from J, with 16 bases between. From germline, CDR1 is SGHTA and CDR2 FQGNSA. CDR3 residues: CASSSSGVGGQFF. The CDR3 DNA sequence: TGTGCCAGCAGCTCAAGTGGGGTCGGTGGGCAGTTCTTC.

In its sample, this clonotype was seen many times. Because it lacks the conserved phenylalanine or tryptophan at the end, this CDR3 is likely a read error. The chain joins TRBV13 to TRBJ2-6, with a tentative D call TRBD1 (6 bases). Trimming removed 6 bases at V and 5 bases at J, with 17 bases between. CDR3 length: 16 amino acids. Per germline, CDR1 PRHDT and CDR2 FYEKMQ (reference sequence). CDR3 DNA sequence: TGTGCCAGCAGACCGACAGGAGTCTGGTGGGCCAACGTCCTGACTCTC. The encoded protein is CASRPTGVWWANVLTL.

This clonotype was detected many times. The chain joins TRBV2 to TRBJ2-6; 9 positions agree with TRBD1. Trimming removed 6 bases from V and 2 bases from J; junction bases left unmatched: 2. CDR3 length: 15 residues. In germline, CDR1 is SNHLY, CDR2 FYNNEI. The CDR3 sequence is CASRGDRAGANVLTF. CDR3 in DNA: TGTGCCAGCAGGGGGGACAGGGCTGGGGCCAACGTCCTGACTTTC.